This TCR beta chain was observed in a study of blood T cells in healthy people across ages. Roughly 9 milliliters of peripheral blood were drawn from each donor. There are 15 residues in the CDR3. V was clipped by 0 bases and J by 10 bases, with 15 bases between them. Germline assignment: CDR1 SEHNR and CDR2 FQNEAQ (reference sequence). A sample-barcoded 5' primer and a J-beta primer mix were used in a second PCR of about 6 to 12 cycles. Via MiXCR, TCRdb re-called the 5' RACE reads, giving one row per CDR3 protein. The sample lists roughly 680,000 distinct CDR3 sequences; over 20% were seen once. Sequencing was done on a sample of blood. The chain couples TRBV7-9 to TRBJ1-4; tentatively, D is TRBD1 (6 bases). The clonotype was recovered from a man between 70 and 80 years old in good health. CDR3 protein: CASSLANRVGGKLFF. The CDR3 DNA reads TGTGCCAGCAGCTTAGCGAACAGGGTGGGAGGAAAACTGTTTTTT.